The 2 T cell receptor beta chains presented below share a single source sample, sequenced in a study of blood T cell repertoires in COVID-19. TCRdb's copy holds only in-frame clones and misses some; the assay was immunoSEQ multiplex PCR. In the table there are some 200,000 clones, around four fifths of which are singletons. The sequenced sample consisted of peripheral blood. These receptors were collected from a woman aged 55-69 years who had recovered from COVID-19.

The CDR3 region is CASSFSGLLGNTIYF. The CDR3 DNA reads as TGTGCCAGCAGCTTCTCAGGGCTTTTAGGAAACACCATATATTTT. The chain links TRBV5-5 to TRBJ1-3, with a weak D call TRBD1 (5 bases). CDR1 and CDR2 from the germline V gene are SGHKS and YYEKEE (reference sequence). This CDR3 spans 15 amino acids. V was shortened by 2 bases and J by 4 bases, with 13 bases between the two germline ends.

The CDR3 nucleotides read TGTGCCAGCAGCCTCACACCCGGGGGTGAAAAACTGTTTTTT. Its translation: CASSLTPGGEKLFF. The V gene is TRBV3-1 (or the pseudogene TRBV3-2), the J gene TRBJ1-4, with D perhaps TRBD1 (5 bases). The CDR3 is 14 residues long. Germline loops: CDR1 LGHDT, CDR2 YNNKEL (reference sequence). The ends were cut back, 4 bases at V and 7 bases at J, with 13 bases in the middle.